This TCR beta chain was captured in a study of Ad26.COV2.S vaccination and SARS-CoV-2 variants. Overall study results and limits: The TCR-based breadth and depth measures might underestimate overall T cell responses.

As to treatment: around 19 received Ad26.COV2.S at low or high dose, single or two shots; about 5 received placebo; per-sample allocation not given. Collection of the samples took place on day 63 after the first injection of vaccine or placebo. This CDR3 has 17 amino acids. The germline CDR1 and CDR2 sequences are GTSNPN and SVGIG (reference sequence). Trimming took 4 bases from V and 4 from J, leaving 22 bases between them. To note about this clone: What it recognizes is unknown.

The data were produced by immunoSEQ multiplex PCR, yet TCRdb's version contains in-frame clones alone and is incomplete. The sample contains 400,000 to 500,000 clones, roughly 88% of which appear only once. The sequences come from peripheral blood, collected in a trial of Ad26.COV2.S vaccine versus placebo. This clonotype was obtained from a person aged 18-65 years who received the Ad26.COV2.S COVID-19 vaccine or a placebo. The chain employs TRBV30 and TRBJ2-2; maybe TRBD2 (6 bases). CDR3 sequence: CAWNSASAISATGELFF. DNA for the CDR3: TGTGCCTGGAATTCGGCTAGCGCCATTTCCGCCACCGGGGAGCTGTTTTTT.